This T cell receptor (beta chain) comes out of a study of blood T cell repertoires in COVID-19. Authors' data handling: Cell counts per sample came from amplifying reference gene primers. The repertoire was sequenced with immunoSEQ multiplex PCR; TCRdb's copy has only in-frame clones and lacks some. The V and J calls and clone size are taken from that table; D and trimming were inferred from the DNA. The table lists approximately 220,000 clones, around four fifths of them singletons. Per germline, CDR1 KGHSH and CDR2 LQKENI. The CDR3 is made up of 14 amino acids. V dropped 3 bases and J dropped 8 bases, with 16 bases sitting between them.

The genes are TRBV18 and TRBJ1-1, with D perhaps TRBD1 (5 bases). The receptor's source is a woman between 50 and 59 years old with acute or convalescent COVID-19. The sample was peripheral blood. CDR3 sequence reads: CASSPHEGAREAFF. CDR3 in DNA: TGTGCCAGCTCACCCCACGAAGGGGCTCGGGAAGCTTTCTTT.